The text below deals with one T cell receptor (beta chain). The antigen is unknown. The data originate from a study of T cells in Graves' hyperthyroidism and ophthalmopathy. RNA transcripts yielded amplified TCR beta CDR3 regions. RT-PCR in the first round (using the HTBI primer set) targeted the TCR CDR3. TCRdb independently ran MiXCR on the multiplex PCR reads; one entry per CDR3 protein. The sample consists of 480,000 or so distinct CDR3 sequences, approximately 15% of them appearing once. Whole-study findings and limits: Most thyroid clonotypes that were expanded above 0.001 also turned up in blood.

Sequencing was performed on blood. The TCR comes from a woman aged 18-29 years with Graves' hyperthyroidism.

The CDR3 DNA reads as TGTGCCAGCAGCAAAAGGGGCGGAACCTACAATGAGCAGTTCTTC. It specifies CASSKRGGTYNEQFF. This chain joins TRBV6-1 and TRBJ2-1; tentative D call: TRBD1 (5 bases). Germline V lookup: CDR1 MNHNS, CDR2 SASEGT. V lost 6 bases to trimming and J lost 2 bases, with 14 bases between them. CDR3 length: 15 residues.